This T cell receptor beta chain was captured in a study of blood T cell repertoires in COVID-19. CDR3 length: 14 amino acids. The V and J ends lost 5 bases and 0 bases respectively, with 10 bases between them. Germline CDR1 SGHTA, CDR2 FQGTGA. This table comes from immunoSEQ multiplex PCR, and its TCRdb copy is limited to in-frame clones, with some not included. The sample holds roughly 130,000 clones; roughly three quarters are singletons and the top ten take 4% to 5%. This TCR derives from a woman aged 65 to 85 with COVID-19, enrolled during active disease. The rearrangement uses TRBV7-3 and TRBJ2-5, with a tentative D call TRBD2 (5 bases). The sequenced sample consisted of peripheral blood. The CDR3 bases are TGTGCCAGCAGCCCGTCTAGCAACCAAGAGACCCAGTACTTC. Amino acids: CASSPSSNQETQYF.